Presented here are 18 T cell receptor beta chains from one specimen sequenced in a study of blood T cell repertoires in COVID-19 (dated by TCRdb to 2018 to 2021). The library was built by means of the immunoSEQ multiplex PCR assay. TCRdb took over this immuneACCESS table, retaining in-frame rearrangements with V and J assigned. Such tables are incomplete; in checked studies, under half of the missing clones stem from an unresolved V gene, and the remainder is unexplained. This sample comprises roughly 200,000 clones, 75% to 90% of them detected only once. Approximately 11% of the sample rests with the top ten. Sequenced: peripheral blood. These receptors were collected from a human donor with active or convalescent COVID-19. The donor label of this sample is uncertain.

This clone was recorded once. One junction end disagrees with the germline gene, perhaps due to a read error. This sample also contains other DNA sequences that code for the same CDR3. The rearrangement links TRBV5-1 to TRBJ1-2; maybe TRBD1 (5 bases). The CDR3 covers 15 residues. Per germline, CDR1 SGHRS and CDR2 YFSETQ. The CDR3 is CASSLGRGANYGYTF. The CDR3 DNA reads TGCGCCAGCAGCTTGGGGAGGGGCGCTAACTATGGCTACACTTTC.

This rearrangement joins TRBV9 to TRBJ2-3, with TRBD1 as a possible D gene (5 bases). The CDR3 extends over 11 amino acids. CDR1 is SGDLS, CDR2 YYNGEE, per germline. Trimming pared 5 bases from V and 5 bases from J, leaving 6 bases between. The CDR3 DNA sequence: TGTGCCAGCAGTAGGGGAGATACGCAGTATTTT. This encodes CASSRGDTQYF.

The rearrangement links TRBV3-1 (or the pseudogene TRBV3-2) to TRBJ1-4; the D gene is possibly TRBD1 (5 bases). Germline assignment: CDR1 LGHDT and CDR2 YNNKEL (reference sequence). The V gene lost 1 base and the J gene lost 8 bases, with 11 bases spanning the gap. The CDR3 loop spans 14 amino acids. CDR3 coding DNA: TGTGCCAGCAGCCAAGTGGGGCAGTTGGAAAAACTGTTTTTT. This gives the protein CASSQVGQLEKLFF.

V and J are TRBV7-2 and TRBJ1-6; 9 bases line up with TRBD1. J was trimmed by 13 bases and V by 8 bases; bases with no gene match: 6. The length of the CDR3 is 12 residues. The germline V gene encodes CDR1 SGHTA and CDR2 FQGNSA. CDR3 in amino acids: CASLSDRGPLHF. The DNA of the CDR3 is TGTGCCAGCCTATCGGACAGGGGTCCCCTCCACTTT.

V is TRBV29-1 and J is TRBJ1-2; D is possibly TRBD1 (5 bases). The CDR3 contains 12 residues. Between the trimmed V and J ends, which lost 7 bases and 4 bases, there was a span of 13 bases. Germline CDR1 reads SQVTM; CDR2 reads ANQGSEA. Here the CDR3 DNA reads TGCAGCGACAAGGGACTGACCTATGGCTACACCTTC. Translation gives CSDKGLTYGYTF.

The chain combines TRBV18 with TRBJ2-7, with TRBD2 matching over 11 bases. CDR3 length equals 15 residues. CDR1 KGHSH and CDR2 LQKENI come from the germline V gene. V lost 6 bases to trimming and J lost 4 bases; unmatched junction nucleotides: 8. CDR3 amino acids: CASSLNRLAGYEQYF. The CDR3 nucleotides read TGTGCCAGCTCGTTAAACCGACTAGCGGGGTACGAGCAGTACTTC.

The CDR3: CASSPGTGIGAFF. CDR3 DNA sequence: TGTGCCAGCAGCCCGGGAACAGGGATTGGAGCTTTCTTT. The V gene is TRBV5-4, the J gene TRBJ1-1, with a tentative D call TRBD1 (6 bases). The CDR3 consists of 13 residues. Germline values: CDR1 SGHNT, CDR2 YYREEE (reference sequence). Trimming left V 4 bases short and J 10 bases short, with 17 bases between.

This chain connects TRBV5-4 to TRBJ1-2; possible D gene TRBD1, 5 bases. The CDR3 spans 15 residues. V was pared by 0 bases and J by 2 bases, with 11 bases between. From germline, CDR1 is SGHNT and CDR2 YYREEE (reference sequence). The CDR3 here is CASSLVLGQNYGYTF. CDR3 in DNA: TGTGCCAGCAGCTTGGTCTTGGGGCAGAACTATGGCTACACCTTC.

The chain links TRBV24-1 to TRBJ2-4, with 7 nucleotides matching TRBD2. Germline V lookup: CDR1 KGHDR, CDR2 SFDVKD. V was clipped by 4 bases and J by 0 bases; unmatched bases: 8. This CDR3 comprises 17 residues. In DNA form, the CDR3 reads TGTGCCACCAGTGACCCGGGGGGACTGGCAGCCAAAAACATTCAGTACTTC. It specifies CATSDPGGLAAKNIQYF.

CDR3 nucleotides: TGTGCCAGCAGTCCAGGACAGGGTCGACAAGGCTACACCTTC. Encoded protein: CASSPGQGRQGYTF. The chain carries TRBV6-5 and TRBJ1-2; 8 bases are a match to TRBD1. From germline, CDR1 is MNHEY and CDR2 SVGAGI. This CDR3 comprises 14 residues. Trimming took 5 bases from V and 8 from J; bases not matched to a gene: 10.

V usage is TRBV11-2 and J usage is TRBJ1-1; 7 bases are a match to TRBD1. Germline loops: CDR1 SGHAT, CDR2 FQNNGV. The length of the CDR3 is 15 residues. With V trimmed by 4 bases and J by 3 bases, 8 bases remained unmatched. The CDR3 region has the DNA TGTGCCAGCAGCTCAAGGCGGCAGGGGGACACTGAAGCTTTCTTT. Protein product: CASSSRRQGDTEAFF.

The rearrangement links TRBV6-5 to TRBJ1-6; 7 bases match TRBD1. Looked up from germline, CDR1 is MNHEY and CDR2 is SVGAGI. This CDR3 is built from 14 residues. V was clipped by 7 bases and J by 8 bases; unmatched bases: 8. The CDR3 DNA sequence: TGTGCCAGCACCCTAGACAGGGACTATTCACCCCTCCACTTT. It specifies CASTLDRDYSPLHF.

The chain recombines TRBV4-1 with TRBJ2-1; maybe TRBD2 (7 bases). The germline V and J ends were trimmed by 2 bases and 8 bases, with 19 bases remaining between them. CDR1 is MGHRA, CDR2 YSYEKL, per germline. This CDR3 contains 16 residues. CDR3: CASSQSRGAVGYEQFF. CDR3 nucleotide sequence: TGCGCCAGCAGCCAATCTCGGGGGGCAGTAGGGTATGAGCAGTTCTTC.

The chain couples TRBV30 to TRBJ2-1; D unresolved. CDR1 and CDR2 (germline): GTSNPN, SVGIG (reference sequence). This CDR3 comprises 14 residues. With 4 bases removed from V and 3 bases from J, the gap between germline ends came to 13 bases. The CDR3 DNA sequence: TGTGCCTGGAAACCCCAGATAATCTACAATGAGCAGTTCTTC. Protein: CAWKPQIIYNEQFF.

This chain links TRBV7-3 with TRBJ2-2; 11 bases are a match to TRBD2. This CDR3 is 19 amino acids long. V lost 5 bases, J lost 0 bases, and 11 bases stayed unmatched. CDR1 is SGHTA and CDR2 is FQGTGA in the germline V gene. The CDR3 here is CASSTPRLAGPPNTGELFF. The CDR3 region has the DNA TGTGCCAGCAGCACCCCGAGACTAGCGGGACCCCCGAACACCGGGGAGCTGTTTTTT.

The chain joins TRBV28 to TRBJ1-2; 7 bases map to TRBD1. V lost 3 bases, J lost 4 bases, and 8 bases stayed unmatched. Germline V CDR1 and CDR2: MDHEN, SYDVKM. CDR3 length: 15 residues. The CDR3 sequence is CASSFDRVKGYGYTF. CDR3 bases: TGTGCCAGCAGTTTCGACAGGGTTAAAGGCTATGGCTACACCTTC.

The J gene is TRBJ2-1, the V gene TRBV24-1, with TRBD2 matching over 7 bases. Germline V CDR1 and CDR2: KGHDR, SFDVKD. J gave up 5 bases and V 3 bases, and 6 bases lay outside the gene matches. The CDR3 extends over 15 amino acids. CDR3 nucleotides: TGTGCCACCAGTGATCCCGGGGGGTTCAACAATGAGCAGTTCTTC. Protein sequence: CATSDPGGFNNEQFF.

The chain joins TRBV13 to TRBJ2-5; 13 bases align to TRBD2. After removal of 2 bases from V and 4 bases from J, the junction contained 1 base not matched to a gene. This CDR3 is built from 15 residues. Germline-derived CDR1 and CDR2 are PRHDT and FYEKMQ (reference sequence). CDR3 nucleotide sequence: TGTGCCAGCAGCTTAAGGACTAGCGGGAGAGAGACCCAGTACTTC. Translation: CASSLRTSGRETQYF.